This T cell receptor beta chain was recovered during a study of molecular identifiers for immune sequencing clone quantification. Libraries of bulk TCR were made by previously described methods (with listed TCR primers). MiXCR, applied by TCRdb to the PCR reads, yields one record per CDR3 protein. Of 460,000 or so distinct CDR3 sequences in the sample, around 25% were seen once. Material for sequencing was naive CD8+ T cells from blood, with Jurkat cell RNA spiked in. This sample's subset: FACS-sorted CD8+CD4-CCR7+CD45RA+ naive T cells. The source of this sequence is a human donor in good health. Some libraries in this study had Jurkat cell RNA spiked in.

CDR3 sequence (DNA): TGCAGCGTTTCAGGGGGGACCTATGGCTACACCTTC. It translates to CSVSGGTYGYTF. The rearrangement links TRBV29-1 to TRBJ1-2; TRBD1 agrees at 7 bases. CDR1 is SQVTM and CDR2 is ANQGSEA in the germline V gene. The V gene end was trimmed by 5 bases and the J gene end by 4 bases; junction bases not matched to a gene: 4. This CDR3 spans 12 amino acids.